This T cell receptor (beta chain) comes out of a study of read filtering for tumor transcriptome and immune sequencing. Study-wide background: IR-seq gave about 4.05 to 11 million TCR reads per sample; RNA-seq gave roughly 80 to 1,300.

This clonotype has ten or more counts. Antigen: not known. From germline, CDR1 is MNHEY and CDR2 SVGAGI. Trimming pared 5 bases from V and 4 bases from J, leaving 13 bases between. CDR3 length: 14 residues. This library used roughly 400 ng RNA and molecular barcoded adaptors spanning alpha/delta and beta/gamma chains. TCRdb called the reads again in MiXCR, with one record for every CDR3 protein. The sample has approximately 45,000 distinct CDR3 sequences, about 20% seen once; the top ten hold approximately 40%. The study's findings and limits: Dropping single-read clonotypes raised IR-seq and RNA-seq shared-clonotype correlation.

The sequenced material came from a population of CD138-negative cells sorted from bone marrow. The chain links TRBV6-5 to TRBJ2-3; possibly TRBD2 for D (6 bases). The sequence was collected from a donor at least 40 years old with multiple myeloma. The CDR3 spells CASSIRRDPDTQYF. The CDR3 bases are TGTGCCAGCAGTATAAGGAGGGACCCAGATACGCAGTATTTT.